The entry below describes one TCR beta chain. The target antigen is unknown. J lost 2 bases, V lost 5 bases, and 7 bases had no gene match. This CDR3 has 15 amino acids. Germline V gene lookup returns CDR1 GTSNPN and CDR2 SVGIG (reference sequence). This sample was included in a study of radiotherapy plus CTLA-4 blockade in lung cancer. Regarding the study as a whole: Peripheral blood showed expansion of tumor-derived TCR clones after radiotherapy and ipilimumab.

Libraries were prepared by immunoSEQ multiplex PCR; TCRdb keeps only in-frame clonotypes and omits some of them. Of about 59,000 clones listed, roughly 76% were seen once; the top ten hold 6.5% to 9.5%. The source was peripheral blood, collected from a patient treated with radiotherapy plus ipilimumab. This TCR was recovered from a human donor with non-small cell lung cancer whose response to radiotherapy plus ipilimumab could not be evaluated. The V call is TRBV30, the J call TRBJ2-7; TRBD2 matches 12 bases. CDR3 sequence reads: CAWSQLAGGTYEQYF. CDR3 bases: TGTGCCTGGTCCCAACTAGCGGGAGGAACCTACGAGCAGTACTTC.